This T cell receptor beta chain emerged from a study of T cell changes during pregnancy in multiple sclerosis. CDR1 is SGHRS, CDR2 YFSETQ, per germline. CDR3 size: 16 residues. V dropped 0 bases and J dropped 1; count of bases not matched to a gene: 3. Some clones are missing from TCRdb's copy, which holds only in-frame ones; the method was immunoSEQ multiplex PCR. This sample yields about 73,000 clones, of which 85% to 95% are seen a single time; 2.8% belongs to the top ten. Regarding this clone: Other DNA sequences within the sample encode an identical CDR3.

This sequence was found in a female donor in good health, enrolled as a control in a pregnancy study. The chain links TRBV5-1 to TRBJ2-2, with TRBD2 matching over 7 bases. This material consisted of peripheral blood, taken in the third trimester of pregnancy. CDR3 in amino acids: CASSLGLAVNTGELFF. The CDR3 DNA reads TGCGCCAGCAGCTTGGGGCTAGCGGTGAACACCGGGGAGCTGTTTTTT.